Listed below are T cell receptor beta chains from one sample, sequenced in a study of blood T cell repertoires in COVID-19. Libraries were prepared by immunoSEQ multiplex PCR; TCRdb keeps only in-frame clonotypes and omits some of them. The sample has under 15,000 clones, less than 80% seen once; the top ten hold over 5%. Sequenced material: peripheral blood. These receptors all stem from a man in his sixties with COVID-19, enrolled during active disease. The CDR3 runs from the conserved cysteine through the conserved F or W. A D gene is named only where the DNA matches it firmly. The size field is filled for only some rows; it gives once, few, many or a size class.

v_call,clone_size,j_call,d_call,cdr3_nt,cdr3_aa
TRBV18,.,TRBJ1-5,TRBD1,TGTGCCAGCTCACCGGATAGACAGGGGTATCAGCCCCAGCATTTT,CASSPDRQGYQPQHF
TRBV3-1/TRBV3-2,.,TRBJ1-3,TRBD1,TGTGCCAGCAGCCAAGCTACAGGGGGAGGAAACACCATATATTTT,CASSQATGGGNTIYF
TRBV6-5,.,TRBJ1-1,TRBD1,TGTGCCAGCCATAACAGGGGTGAAGCCACTGAAGCTTTCTTT,CASHNRGEATEAFF
TRBV7-8,.,TRBJ1-2,.,TGTGCCAGCAGCTTAGTTCCGGGTAACTATGGCTACACCTTC,CASSLVPGNYGYTF
TRBV19,.,TRBJ1-3,.,TGTGCCAGTAGTATTTTTAGCGGTATCTCTGGAAACACCATATATTTT,CASSIFSGISGNTIYF
TRBV3-1/TRBV3-2,.,TRBJ2-5,TRBD2,TGTGCCAGCAGCTCACTAGCGGGGGAGGGAGAGACCCAGTACTTC,CASSSLAGEGETQYF
TRBV4-1,.,TRBJ1-1,.,TGCGCCAGCAGCCTCCACAGGTCGATGAACACTGAAGCTTTCTTT,CASSLHRSMNTEAFF
TRBV29-1,once,TRBJ2-5,TRBD1,TGCAGCGTTGAAAGGGGGCGCAGGGAGACCCAGTACTTC,CSVERGRRETQYF
TRBV7-2,.,TRBJ2-2,TRBD2,TGTGCCGGCAGCTTACTCCAACGTCCTAGCGGTCTGAAGACCGGGGAGCTGTTTTTT,CAGSLLQRPSGLKTGELFF
TRBV19,few,TRBJ2-5,.,TGTGCCAGTAGTATTCGGACAGTCAAGTACCAAGAGACCCAGTACTTC,CASSIRTVKYQETQYF
TRBV11-2,.,TRBJ2-2,.,TGTGCCAGCAGCTTAAGGGGGCAGGGGGGTTTTACCGGGGAGCTGTTTTTT,CASSLRGQGGFTGELFF
TRBV10-3,.,TRBJ1-1,.,TGTGCCATCAGTGTCAATGTTCCGGGGGTCAACACTGAAGCTTTCTTT,CAISVNVPGVNTEAFF
TRBV13,.,TRBJ2-3,TRBD2,TGTGCCAGCAGCGCCGGGACTAGCGGGAGGGCCCCAGATACGCAGTATTTT,CASSAGTSGRAPDTQYF
TRBV19,.,TRBJ2-3,TRBD2,TGTGCCAGTAGTGACCAGCGGGGGAATACGCAGTATTTT,CASSDQRGNTQYF
TRBV30,.,TRBJ2-5,.,TGTGCCTGGAGTAGGACTACCCCTCAAGAGACCCAGTACTTC,CAWSRTTPQETQYF
TRBV4-1,.,TRBJ2-1,TRBD1,TGCGCCAGCAGTCCCGCTCGGGACAGGGGCGGCAATGAGCAGTTCTTC,CASSPARDRGGNEQFF
TRBV27,.,TRBJ1-4,.,TGTGCCAGCAGTTTCGGAGGGCGTGCGGAAAAACTGTTTTTT,CASSFGGRAEKLFF
TRBV2,.,TRBJ1-6,.,TGTGCCAGCAAGAAGTCGTCTACCCCAAATTCACCCCTCCACTTT,CASKKSSTPNSPLHF
TRBV15,.,TRBJ2-3,.,TGTGCCACCAGCATAGGGCCAGCAGGGACAGATACGCAGTATTTT,CATSIGPAGTDTQYF
TRBV5-1,.,TRBJ1-2,TRBD1,TGCGCCAGCAGCTTGGAGCGCGGACAGGGGTCTGGCTACACCTTC,CASSLERGQGSGYTF
TRBV27,.,TRBJ1-5,TRBD1,TGTGCCAGCAGTCAAAAGGGACAGTTTAGCAATCAGCCCCAGCATTTT,CASSQKGQFSNQPQHF
TRBV2,.,TRBJ1-5,.,TGTGCCAGCAGTTTGGGGGCTCGTCAGCCCCAGCATTTT,CASSLGARQPQHF
TRBV19,few,TRBJ2-3,TRBD2,TGTGCCAGTAGTATAAGTCCTAGCGGAGGTGCGGATACGCAGTATTTT,CASSISPSGGADTQYF
TRBV21-1,.,TRBJ1-4,.,TGTGCCAGCAGCAACCGCCTAGGGGTCGCAACTAATGAAAAACTGTTTTTT,CASSNRLGVATNEKLFF
TRBV27,.,TRBJ1-2,.,TGTGCCAGCAGTATGGGGCATGGCTACACCTTC,CASSMGHGYTF
TRBV18,.,TRBJ2-3,.,TGTGCCAGCCTGTTCGGGAGCACAGATACGCAGTATTTT,CASLFGSTDTQYF
TRBV7-2,.,TRBJ2-2,.,TGTGCCAGCAGCTTAGTAACTGTGGTTATCGGGGAGCTGTTTTTT,CASSLVTVVIGELFF
TRBV2,.,TRBJ2-3,.,TGTGCCAGCAGTGAAGGAACAGGGAACGCAGATACGCAGTATTTT,CASSEGTGNADTQYF
TRBV6-5,.,TRBJ1-1,TRBD1,TGTGCCAGCAGCTGGACAGGGTTGGTAACTGAAGCTTTCTTT,CASSWTGLVTEAFF
TRBV6-1,.,TRBJ2-3,TRBD2,TGTGCCAGCAGTGTAGCGGGGACTAGCACAGATACGCAGTATTTT,CASSVAGTSTDTQYF
TRBV28,.,TRBJ1-2,.,TGTGCCAGCAGCCCAAGTGACTGGGACTATGGCTACACCTTC,CASSPSDWDYGYTF
TRBV5-1,few,TRBJ2-3,.,TGCGCCAGCAGCCCGGGGGACCCAATTACAGATACGCAGTATTTT,CASSPGDPITDTQYF
TRBV25-1,.,TRBJ2-1,TRBD1,TGTGCCAGCACCCCCTGGGACAGGGGGTCATATGAGCAGTTCTTC,CASTPWDRGSYEQFF
TRBV7-9,medium-sized,TRBJ1-3,.,TGTGCCAGCAGCTTGGTCTTGGCGTATGGGAGCTCTGGAAACACCATATATTTT,CASSLVLAYGSSGNTIYF
TRBV6-6,few,TRBJ1-5,.,TGTGCCAGCAAAGCCCACAGGGCAGGGCAGCCCCAGCATTTT,CASKAHRAGQPQHF
TRBV5-1,.,TRBJ2-7,TRBD2,TGCGCCAGCAGCTCGAACCGGGACTACTCCTACGAGCAGTACTTC,CASSSNRDYSYEQYF
TRBV18,.,TRBJ2-1,TRBD2,TGTGCCAGCTCACCACCTAGCGGGAGGGCCAATGAGCAGTTCTTC,CASSPPSGRANEQFF
TRBV5-5,.,TRBJ2-5,TRBD1,TGTGCCAGCAGCTTGGTCTCCCGGACAGGGGGGAGGGAGACCCAGTACTTC,CASSLVSRTGGRETQYF
TRBV18,.,TRBJ2-5,TRBD1,TGTGCCAGCTCACCACTCACAGGGGCTCAAGAGACCCAGTACTTC,CASSPLTGAQETQYF
TRBV6-6,.,TRBJ2-2,TRBD2,TGTGCCAGCAGGACTAGCGGGGTGAACACCGGGGAGCTGTTTTTT,CASRTSGVNTGELFF